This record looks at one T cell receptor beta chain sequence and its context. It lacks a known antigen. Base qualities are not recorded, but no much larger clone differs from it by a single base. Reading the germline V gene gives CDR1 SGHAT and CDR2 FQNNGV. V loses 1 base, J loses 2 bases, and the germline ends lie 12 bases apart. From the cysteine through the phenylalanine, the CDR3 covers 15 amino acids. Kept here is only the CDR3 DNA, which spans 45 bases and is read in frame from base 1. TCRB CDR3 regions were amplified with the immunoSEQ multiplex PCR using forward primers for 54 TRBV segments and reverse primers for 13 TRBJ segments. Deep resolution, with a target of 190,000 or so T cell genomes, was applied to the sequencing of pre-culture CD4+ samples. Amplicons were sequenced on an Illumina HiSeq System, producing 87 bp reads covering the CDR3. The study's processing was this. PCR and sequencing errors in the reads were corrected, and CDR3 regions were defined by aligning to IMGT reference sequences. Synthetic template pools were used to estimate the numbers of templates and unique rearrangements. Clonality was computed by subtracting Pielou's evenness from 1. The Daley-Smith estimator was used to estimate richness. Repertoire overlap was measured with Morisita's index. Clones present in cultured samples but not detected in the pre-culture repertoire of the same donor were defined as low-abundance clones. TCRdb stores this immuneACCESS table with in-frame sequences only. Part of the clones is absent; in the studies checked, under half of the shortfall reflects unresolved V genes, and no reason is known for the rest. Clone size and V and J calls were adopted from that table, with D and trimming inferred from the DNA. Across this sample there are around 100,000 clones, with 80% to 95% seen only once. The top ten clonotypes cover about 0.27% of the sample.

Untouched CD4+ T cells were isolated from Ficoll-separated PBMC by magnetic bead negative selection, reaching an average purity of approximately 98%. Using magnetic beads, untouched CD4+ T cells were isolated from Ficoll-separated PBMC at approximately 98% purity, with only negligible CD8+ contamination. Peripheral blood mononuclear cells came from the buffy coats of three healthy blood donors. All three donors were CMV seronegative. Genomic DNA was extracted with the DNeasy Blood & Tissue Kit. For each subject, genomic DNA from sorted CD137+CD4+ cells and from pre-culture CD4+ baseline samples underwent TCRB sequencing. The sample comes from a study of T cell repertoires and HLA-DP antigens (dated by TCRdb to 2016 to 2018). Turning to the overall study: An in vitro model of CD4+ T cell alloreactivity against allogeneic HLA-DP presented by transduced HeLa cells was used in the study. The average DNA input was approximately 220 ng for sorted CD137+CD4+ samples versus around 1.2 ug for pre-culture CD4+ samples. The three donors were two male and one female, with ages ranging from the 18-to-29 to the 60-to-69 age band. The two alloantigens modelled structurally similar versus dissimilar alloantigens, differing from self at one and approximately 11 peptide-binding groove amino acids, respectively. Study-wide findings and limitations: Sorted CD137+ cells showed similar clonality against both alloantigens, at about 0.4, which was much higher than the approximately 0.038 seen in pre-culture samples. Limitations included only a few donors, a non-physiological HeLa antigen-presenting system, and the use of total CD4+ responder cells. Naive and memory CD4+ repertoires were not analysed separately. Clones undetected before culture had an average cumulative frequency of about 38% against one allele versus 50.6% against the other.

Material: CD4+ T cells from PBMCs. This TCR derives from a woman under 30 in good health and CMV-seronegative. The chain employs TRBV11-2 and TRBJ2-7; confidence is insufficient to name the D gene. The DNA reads TGTGCCAGCAGCTTAGCCTCCGGGCGCACCTACGAGCAGTACTTC. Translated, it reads CASSLASGRTYEQYF.